This T cell receptor beta chain came from a study of cytomegalovirus exposure and HLA in healthy donors. A multiplex PCR was run with 60 Vbeta primers and 13 Jbeta primers. The protocol was immunoSEQ multiplex PCR, while the TCRdb copy is restricted to in-frame clones and leaves out a portion. Of roughly 250,000 clones detected, about 80% appear once; the ten largest clones hold roughly 0.3%. General observations from the study: What a later analysis reportedly showed was that an Asian-associated ancestry cluster had fewer N-insertions than the approximately 670-donor mean. One variant, a missense change in DCLRE1C, was linked in a later analysis to TCR beta V- and J-gene trimming.

Notes on this clone: As yet, its antigen is unknown.

This clonotype originated in a girl aged 2 to 10 in good health and CMV-seronegative. Sequencing used PBMCs.

CDR3 sequence reads: CASSGGLAGLDNEQFF. DNA for the CDR3: TGTGCCAGCAGTGGGGGACTAGCGGGACTGGACAATGAGCAGTTCTTC. The rearrangement joins TRBV2 to TRBJ2-1; TRBD2 agrees at 13 bases. From germline, CDR1 is SNHLY and CDR2 FYNNEI. CDR3 length: 16 residues. V lost 4 bases and J lost 5; bases outside the gene matches: 5.